Listed below are T cell receptor beta chains from one sample, sequenced in a study of blood T cell repertoires in COVID-19. Measured with immunoSEQ multiplex PCR; TCRdb has only the in-frame clones, and not every one. Among approximately 120,000 clones, around 89% were seen once, and the ten largest hold about 18%. The sequencing sample was made of peripheral blood. The receptors derive from a human donor with acute or convalescent COVID-19. The donor label of this sample is uncertain. Both conserved end residues are part of each CDR3. D genes are given only for firm matches. Only part of the rows carry a size: once, few, many, or a class if the clone is expanded.

CDR3: CAWRDPGVLYGYTF
DNA: TGTGCCTGGAGGGACCCCGGGGTTCTCTATGGCTACACCTTC
J: TRBJ1-2
V: TRBV30
size: NA
D: NA

CDR3: CASSVGSEQPQHF
DNA: TGTGCCAGCAGCGTAGGGTCGGAGCAGCCCCAGCATTTT
J: TRBJ1-5
V: TRBV9
size: NA
D: NA

CDR3: CASSPSGGALYEQYF
DNA: TGTGCCAGCAGTCCTAGCGGGGGGGCTCTCTACGAGCAGTACTTC
J: TRBJ2-7
V: TRBV28
size: once
D: TRBD2

CDR3: CATSDRMGGNEQFF
DNA: TGTGCCACCAGTGATAGAATGGGGGGCAATGAGCAGTTCTTC
J: TRBJ2-1
V: TRBV24-1
size: few
D: NA

CDR3: CASSLFPLAGELTDTQYF
DNA: TGTGCCAGCAGCTTATTTCCACTAGCGGGAGAGTTAACAGATACGCAGTATTTT
J: TRBJ2-3
V: TRBV7-2
size: NA
D: TRBD2

CDR3: CASSYHATTGELFF
DNA: TGTGCCAGCAGTTACCACGCTACCACCGGGGAGCTGTTTTTT
J: TRBJ2-2
V: TRBV6-2/TRBV6-3
size: NA
D: NA

CDR3: CARTISAGGRHEQYF
DNA: TGTGCCAGAACTATCTCAGCGGGAGGGCGGCACGAGCAGTACTTC
J: TRBJ2-7
V: TRBV9
size: NA
D: TRBD2

CDR3: CASKIQGGEKLFF
DNA: TGTGCCAGCAAGATACAGGGTGGTGAAAAACTGTTTTTT
J: TRBJ1-4
V: TRBV2
size: NA
D: NA

CDR3: CASSLGQGYEKLFF
DNA: TGCGCCAGCAGCTTGGGACAGGGTTACGAAAAACTGTTTTTT
J: TRBJ1-4
V: TRBV5-1
size: NA
D: TRBD1

CDR3: CASSQDPGTGNQPQHF
DNA: TGCGCCAGCAGCCAAGATCCAGGGACTGGCAATCAGCCCCAGCATTTT
J: TRBJ1-5
V: TRBV4-3
size: NA
D: NA

CDR3: CASSLLGVWTEAFF
DNA: TGTGCCAGCAGTTTGCTCGGGGTTTGGACTGAAGCTTTCTTT
J: TRBJ1-1
V: TRBV27
size: NA
D: NA

CDR3: CASSQEASESYAPLHF
DNA: TGTGCCAGCAGCCAAGAAGCCTCTGAGAGTTACGCACCCCTCCACTTT
J: TRBJ1-6
V: TRBV4-2
size: NA
D: NA

CDR3: CASSLVGGRSYNSPLHF
DNA: TGCGCCAGCAGCTTGGTTGGAGGCCGCTCCTATAATTCACCCCTCCACTTT
J: TRBJ1-6
V: TRBV5-1
size: NA
D: NA

CDR3: CAIRSGQGSNGYTF
DNA: TGTGCCATACGATCGGGACAGGGGTCTAATGGCTACACCTTC
J: TRBJ1-2
V: TRBV6-5
size: NA
D: TRBD1

CDR3: CASSDRGHPNTEAFF
DNA: TGTGCCAGCAGCGACCGCGGACACCCGAACACTGAAGCTTTCTTT
J: TRBJ1-1
V: TRBV6-2/TRBV6-3
size: once
D: NA

CDR3: CASRLGLAESSYEQYF
DNA: TGTGCCAGCAGACTGGGACTAGCAGAAAGCTCCTACGAGCAGTACTTC
J: TRBJ2-7
V: TRBV28
size: NA
D: TRBD2

CDR3: CASRRVETQYF
DNA: TGTGCCAGCAGGCGCGTGGAGACCCAGTACTTC
J: TRBJ2-5
V: TRBV28
size: once
D: NA

CDR3: CASSIREGKTQYF
DNA: TGTGCCAGCAGCATAAGGGAGGGAAAGACCCAGTACTTC
J: TRBJ2-5
V: TRBV11-2
size: NA
D: TRBD2

CDR3: CSDLRTGVNYGYTF
DNA: TGCAGCGACCTAAGGACAGGGGTGAACTATGGCTACACCTTC
J: TRBJ1-2
V: TRBV29-1
size: NA
D: TRBD1

CDR3: CASSLNSGGVETQYF
DNA: TGTGCCAGCAGCTTAAATTCGGGGGGCGTAGAGACCCAGTACTTC
J: TRBJ2-5
V: TRBV7-9
size: NA
D: NA

CDR3: CASSLGTVGYTF
DNA: TGTGCCAGCAGCTTGGGGACAGTCGGCTACACCTTC
J: TRBJ1-2
V: TRBV5-4
size: NA
D: NA

CDR3: CASSVDGLPGLADTTDTQYF
DNA: TGTGCCAGCAGCGTTGATGGCCTGCCGGGACTAGCGGATACCACAGATACGCAGTATTTT
J: TRBJ2-3
V: TRBV9
size: NA
D: TRBD2

CDR3: CASSARLAGGPDTQYF
DNA: TGTGCCAGCAGCGCGAGACTAGCGGGGGGGCCAGATACGCAGTATTTT
J: TRBJ2-3
V: TRBV7-9
size: NA
D: TRBD2

CDR3: CASSRRATYDSPLHF
DNA: TGCGCCAGCAGTCGGAGGGCCACCTACGATTCACCCCTCCACTTT
J: TRBJ1-6
V: TRBV5-1
size: NA
D: NA

CDR3: CASSTYSGGQYNEQFF
DNA: TGTGCCAGCAGTACCTATAGCGGGGGGCAATACAATGAGCAGTTCTTC
J: TRBJ2-1
V: TRBV6-2/TRBV6-3
size: NA
D: TRBD2

CDR3: CASSLAREETQYF
DNA: TGTGCCAGCAGCTTAGCCAGGGAAGAGACCCAGTACTTC
J: TRBJ2-5
V: TRBV7-9
size: NA
D: NA

CDR3: CATSRDRGSDTQYF
DNA: TGTGCCACCAGCAGAGATAGGGGTTCGGATACGCAGTATTTT
J: TRBJ2-3
V: TRBV15
size: NA
D: NA

CDR3: CASSFSGDRGDEQFF
DNA: TGCGCCAGCAGCTTCAGTGGGGACAGGGGGGATGAGCAGTTCTTC
J: TRBJ2-1
V: TRBV5-1
size: few
D: TRBD1

CDR3: CASIPSDRDTEAFF
DNA: TGTGCCAGCATCCCCTCCGACAGGGACACTGAAGCTTTCTTT
J: TRBJ1-1
V: TRBV3-1/TRBV3-2
size: once
D: TRBD1